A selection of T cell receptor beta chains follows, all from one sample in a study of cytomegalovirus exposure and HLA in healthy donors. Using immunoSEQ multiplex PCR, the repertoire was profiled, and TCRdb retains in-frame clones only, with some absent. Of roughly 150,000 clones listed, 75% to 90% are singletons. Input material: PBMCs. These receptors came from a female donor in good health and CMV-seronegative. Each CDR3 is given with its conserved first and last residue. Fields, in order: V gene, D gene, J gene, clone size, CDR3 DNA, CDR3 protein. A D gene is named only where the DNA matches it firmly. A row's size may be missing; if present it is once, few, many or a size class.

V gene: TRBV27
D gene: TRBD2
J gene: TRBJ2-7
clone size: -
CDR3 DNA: TGTGCCAGCAGTCTCCGACTAGCGGGAGCCTACGAGCAGTACTTC
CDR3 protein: CASSLRLAGAYEQYF

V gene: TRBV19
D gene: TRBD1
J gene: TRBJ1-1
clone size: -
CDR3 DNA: TGTGCCAGTAGAACAGGGGATTACACTGAAGCTTTCTTT
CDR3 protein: CASRTGDYTEAFF

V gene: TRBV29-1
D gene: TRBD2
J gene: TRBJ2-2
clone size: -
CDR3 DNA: TGCAGCTGTGGACTAGCGGGAGGGCCAGCCACCGGGGAGCTGTTTTTT
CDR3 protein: CSCGLAGGPATGELFF

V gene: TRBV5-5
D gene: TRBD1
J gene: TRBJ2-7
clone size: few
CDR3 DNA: TGTGCCAGCAGCTTGGGGGGACAGGGGGTATACGAGCAGTACTTC
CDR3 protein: CASSLGGQGVYEQYF

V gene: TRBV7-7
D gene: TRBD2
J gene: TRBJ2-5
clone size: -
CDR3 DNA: TGTGCTAGCAGCCGTGGGACTAGCATAGAGACCCAGTACTTC
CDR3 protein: CASSRGTSIETQYF

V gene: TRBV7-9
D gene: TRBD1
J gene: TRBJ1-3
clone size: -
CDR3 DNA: TGTGCCAGCAGCTATGTTGACAGGGGGCCCGGAAACACCATATATTTT
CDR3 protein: CASSYVDRGPGNTIYF

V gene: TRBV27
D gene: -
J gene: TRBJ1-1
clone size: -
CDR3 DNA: TGTGCCAGCAGTATCGGGGTGTCCGGGACTGAAGCTTTCTTT
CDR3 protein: CASSIGVSGTEAFF

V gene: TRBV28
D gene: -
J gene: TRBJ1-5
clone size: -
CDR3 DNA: TGTGCCAGCAGTGCGGACAGAGCTTACAATCAGCCCCAGCATTTT
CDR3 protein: CASSADRAYNQPQHF

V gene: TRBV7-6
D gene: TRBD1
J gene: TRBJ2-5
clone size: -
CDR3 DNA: TGTGCCAGCAGCTTAGTAGCACCCGCCGGGACAGGGGTCAGGGAGACCCAGTACTTC
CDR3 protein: CASSLVAPAGTGVRETQYF

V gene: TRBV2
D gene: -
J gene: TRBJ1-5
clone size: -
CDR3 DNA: TGTGCCAGCAAGGGGGATAGCAATCAGCCCCAGCATTTT
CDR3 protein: CASKGDSNQPQHF

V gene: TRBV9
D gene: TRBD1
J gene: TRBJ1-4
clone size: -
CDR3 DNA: TGTGCCAGCAGCGTAGAAGGGACAGGGTATGAAAAACTGTTTTTT
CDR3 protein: CASSVEGTGYEKLFF

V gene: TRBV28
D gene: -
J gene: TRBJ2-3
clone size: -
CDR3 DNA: TGTGCCAGCAGTTTGTCCCGGGACACCATCACAGATACGCAGTATTTT
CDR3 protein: CASSLSRDTITDTQYF

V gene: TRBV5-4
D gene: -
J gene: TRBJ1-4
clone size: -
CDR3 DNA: TGTGCCAGCAGCTTGACACAGGGTGGGGGATCTGGAAAACTGTTTTTT
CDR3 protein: CASSLTQGGGSGKLFF

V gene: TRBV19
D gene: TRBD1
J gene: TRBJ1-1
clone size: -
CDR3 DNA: TGTGCCAGTAGTACCAACCCGGGACAGGGAAAGACTGAAGCTTTCTTT
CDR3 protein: CASSTNPGQGKTEAFF

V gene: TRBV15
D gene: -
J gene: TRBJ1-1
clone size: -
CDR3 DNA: TGTGCCACCAGCAGAGTGATGGGGAGATTACAAGCTTTCTTT
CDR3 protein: CATSRVMGRLQAFF

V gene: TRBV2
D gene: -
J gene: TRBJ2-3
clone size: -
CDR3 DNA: TGTGCCAGCAGATCCCCGACAGGAGCAGGCACAGATACGCAGTATTTT
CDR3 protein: CASRSPTGAGTDTQYF

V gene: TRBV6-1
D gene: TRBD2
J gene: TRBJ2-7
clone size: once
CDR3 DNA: TGTGCCAGCAGTGAAACCGGGACTAGCGGGACGGAGCAGTACTTC
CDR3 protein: CASSETGTSGTEQYF

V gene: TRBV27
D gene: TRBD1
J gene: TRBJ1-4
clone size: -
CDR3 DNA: TGTGCCAGCAGTTTATCGAAGACAGGGACGGGTGAAAAACTGTTTTTT
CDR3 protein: CASSLSKTGTGEKLFF

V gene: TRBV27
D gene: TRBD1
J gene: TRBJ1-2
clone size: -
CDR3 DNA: TGTGCCAGCAGTTTATCAGGACAGGGGGCCTATGGCTACACCTTC
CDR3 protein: CASSLSGQGAYGYTF

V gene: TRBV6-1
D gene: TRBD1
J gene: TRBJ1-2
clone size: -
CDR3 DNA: TGTGCCAGCAGTCTAAATGCGGACAGGGGCTATGGCTACACCTTC
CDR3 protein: CASSLNADRGYGYTF

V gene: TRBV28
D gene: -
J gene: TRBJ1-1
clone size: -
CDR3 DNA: TGTGCCAGCAGGATGGGGGGGGCGAACACTGAAGCTTTCTTT
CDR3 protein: CASRMGGANTEAFF

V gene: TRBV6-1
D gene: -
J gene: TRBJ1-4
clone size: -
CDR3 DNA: TGTGCCAGCAGTGAGGGGCGGAGACAGCCAAATGAAAAACTGTTTTTT
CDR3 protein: CASSEGRRQPNEKLFF

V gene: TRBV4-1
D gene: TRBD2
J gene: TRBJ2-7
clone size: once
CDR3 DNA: TGCGCCAGCAGCCCCTTCCCCGGGGCTAGCGGAGGGGCTTCCTACGAGCAGTACTTC
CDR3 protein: CASSPFPGASGGASYEQYF

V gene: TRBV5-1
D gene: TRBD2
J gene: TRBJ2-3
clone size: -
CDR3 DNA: TGCGCCAGCAGCCCGGGACTAGCGGGGAACACAGATACGCAGTATTTT
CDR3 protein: CASSPGLAGNTDTQYF

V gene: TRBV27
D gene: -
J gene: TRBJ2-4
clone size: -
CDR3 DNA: TGTGCCAGCAGGGGTCAGGGGAGATGGTCCGAGAAAAACATTCAGTACTTC
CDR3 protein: CASRGQGRWSEKNIQYF

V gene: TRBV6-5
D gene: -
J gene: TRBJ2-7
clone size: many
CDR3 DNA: TGTGCCAGCAGTGACAACAGGGATACCTACGAGCAGTACTTC
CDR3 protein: CASSDNRDTYEQYF